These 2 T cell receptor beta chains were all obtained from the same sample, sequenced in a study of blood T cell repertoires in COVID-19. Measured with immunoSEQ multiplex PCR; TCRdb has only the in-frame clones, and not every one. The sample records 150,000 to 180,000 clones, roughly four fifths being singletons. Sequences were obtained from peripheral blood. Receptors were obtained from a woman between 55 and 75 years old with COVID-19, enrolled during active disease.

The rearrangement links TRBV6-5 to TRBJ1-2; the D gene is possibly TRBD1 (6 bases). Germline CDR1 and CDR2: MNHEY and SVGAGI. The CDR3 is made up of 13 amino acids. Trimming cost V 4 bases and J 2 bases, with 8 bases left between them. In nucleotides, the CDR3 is TGTGCCAGCAGTTTCGACAGGAACTATGGCTACACCTTC. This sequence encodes CASSFDRNYGYTF.

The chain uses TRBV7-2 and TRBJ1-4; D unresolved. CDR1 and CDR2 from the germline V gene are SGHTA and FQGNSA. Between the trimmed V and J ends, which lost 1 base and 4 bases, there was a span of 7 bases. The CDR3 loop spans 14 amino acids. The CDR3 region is CASSLGGDNEKLFF. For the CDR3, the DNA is TGTGCCAGCAGCTTAGGGGGAGATAATGAAAAACTGTTTTTT. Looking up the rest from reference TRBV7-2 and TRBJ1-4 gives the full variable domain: GAGVSQSPSNKVTEKGKDVELRCDPISGHTALYWYRQSLGQGLEFLIYFQGNSAPDKSGLPSDRFSAERTGGSVSTLTIQRTQQEDSAVYLCASSLGGDNEKLFFGSGTQLSVL.